This entry lists 15 T cell receptor beta chains sequenced from one sample in a study of blood T cell repertoires in COVID-19. TCRdb's table, derived via immunoSEQ multiplex PCR, lists solely in-frame clones and lacks some. The table lists more than 95,000 clones, around four fifths of them singletons, with 20% to 30% in the top ten. Sequenced: peripheral blood. These receptors were obtained from a human donor in a cohort sampled during active COVID-19.

As concerns this clone: One end of the junction is discordant with germline, which a read error may explain. The gene calls are TRBV24-1 and TRBJ2-2, with TRBD1 identical over 7 bases. The CDR3 is made up of 15 amino acids. Germline V lookup: CDR1 KGHDR, CDR2 SFDVKD. CDR3 protein: CATSDPEQGPGALFF. In DNA form, the CDR3 reads TGTGCCACCAGTGATCCCGAACAGGGGCCCGGGGCGCTGTTTTTT.

This chain uses TRBV30 with TRBJ2-2; perhaps TRBD1 as D (5 bases). Germline V gene lookup returns CDR1 GTSNPN and CDR2 SVGIG (reference sequence). The length of the CDR3 is 14 residues. V was pared by 2 bases and J by 4 bases, with 11 bases between. CDR3 DNA: TGTGCCTGGAGTTTACAGGCGGTCACCGGGGAGCTGTTTTTT. It specifies CAWSLQAVTGELFF.

The rearrangement uses TRBV27 and TRBJ2-3, with D unclear. CDR1 MNHEY and CDR2 SMNVEV come from the germline V gene (reference sequence). Trimming removed 6 bases from V and 8 bases from J, with 15 bases in between. The length of the CDR3 is 13 residues. This CDR3 is CASSPTKSTTQYF. The CDR3 DNA follows: TGTGCCAGCAGCCCAACTAAGAGTACTACGCAGTATTTT.

CDR3 sequence: CASSPRQPPGQYF. CDR3 nucleotide sequence: TGTGCCAGCTCACCACGGCAACCTCCGGGTCAGTACTTC. The rearrangement links TRBV18 to TRBJ2-5; D gene uncertain. In germline, CDR1 is KGHSH, CDR2 LQKENI. V lost 1 base and J lost 11, with 14 bases in between. The CDR3 is 13 amino acids.

The sample holds one count of this clone. This chain joins TRBV7-2 and TRBJ2-7; D is possibly TRBD1 (5 bases). Germline values: CDR1 SGHTA, CDR2 FQGNSA. The V end was cut by 5 bases, the J end by 2 bases, with 19 bases between. The CDR3 is made up of 16 amino acids. CDR3 protein: CASSPDSRGVPYEQYF. In nucleotides, the CDR3 is TGTGCCAGCAGCCCAGACAGCCGAGGAGTCCCCTACGAGCAGTACTTC.

The gene calls are TRBV6-5 and TRBJ1-5; tentative D call: TRBD1 (5 bases). Germline values: CDR1 MNHEY, CDR2 SVGAGI. V lost 2 bases, J lost 2 bases, and 7 bases lay in between. CDR3 size: 14 residues. CDR3 loop: CASSYRGGNQPQHF. The CDR3, as DNA: TGTGCCAGCAGTTACCGGGGGGGCAATCAGCCCCAGCATTTT.

The chain has TRBV7-2 and TRBJ2-7; 9 nucleotides agree with TRBD2. The CDR3 is 15 residues long. Germline V gene sequence: CDR1 SGHTA, CDR2 FQGNSA. The ends lost 1 base at V and 3 bases at J; junction bases unmatched: 4. CDR3 coding DNA: TGTGCCAGCAGCTTAGGTTTAGCGGGAGTCTACGAGCAGTACTTC. It translates to CASSLGLAGVYEQYF.

V is TRBV19 and J is TRBJ1-4; no firm D call. V lost 7 bases and J 0 bases, leaving 12 bases between the germline ends. The CDR3 runs to 15 residues. From germline, CDR1 is LNHDA and CDR2 SQIVND (reference sequence). CDR3 nucleotide sequence: TGTGCCAGTACTAAAATCGGTGCAACTAATGAAAAACTGTTTTTT. Encoded protein: CASTKIGATNEKLFF.

This clone was counted between two and nine times. This chain links TRBV2 with TRBJ2-3, with TRBD1 matching 7 bases. The CDR3 is 14 residues long. Trimming took 5 bases from V and 0 from J; bases not matched to a gene: 2. Germline values: CDR1 SNHLY, CDR2 FYNNEI. The CDR3 spells CASSRDSSTDTQYF. CDR3 bases: TGTGCCAGCAGTCGGGACAGTAGCACAGATACGCAGTATTTT.

The V call is TRBV11-3, the J call TRBJ2-3; perhaps TRBD2 as D (7 bases). The CDR3 contains 16 residues. V gave up 5 bases and J gave up 5 bases, with 20 bases separating them. CDR1 and CDR2 from the germline V gene are SGHNT and YENEEA. The CDR3 DNA is TGTGCCAGCAGCCCCAGGACGGGGGGCGCGGGAGATACGCAGTATTTT. Protein product: CASSPRTGGAGDTQYF.

This clone was counted once. This rearrangement joins TRBV9 to TRBJ2-5, with 8 bases that match TRBD2. This CDR3 spans 16 amino acids. V lost 0 bases, J lost 2 bases, and 6 bases stayed unmatched. Germline loops: CDR1 SGDLS, CDR2 YYNGEE. CDR3 amino acids: CASSVAAGGPQETQYF. The CDR3 nucleotides are TGTGCCAGCAGCGTAGCGGCGGGGGGACCTCAAGAGACCCAGTACTTC.

The V call is TRBV9, the J call TRBJ2-7; 7 bases are shared with TRBD2. Germline loops: CDR1 SGDLS, CDR2 YYNGEE. Trimming removed 3 bases from V and 2 bases from J; junction bases left unmatched: 11. This CDR3 spans 16 amino acids. The CDR3 sequence is CASSAHESGATYEQYF. The CDR3 nucleotides read TGTGCCAGCAGCGCCCATGAGAGCGGGGCTACCTACGAGCAGTACTTC.

The genes are TRBV3-1 (or the pseudogene TRBV3-2) and TRBJ1-2; 8 positions agree with TRBD1. The CDR3 is 12 residues long. After removal of 9 bases from V and 7 bases from J, the junction contained 7 bases not matched to a gene. Germline V CDR1 and CDR2: LGHDT, YNNKEL (reference sequence). The CDR3 DNA reads TGTGCCAGTGGACAGGGCGCAGTTGGCTACACCTTC. Its protein is CASGQGAVGYTF.

The J gene is TRBJ1-1, the V gene TRBV6-2 or TRBV6-3; D unresolved. This CDR3 has 14 amino acids. V gave up 6 bases and J gave up 4 bases, with 15 bases separating them. Germline assignment: CDR1 MNHEY and CDR2 SVGEGT. In DNA, the CDR3 is TGTGCCAGCAGCCCGATTGGGCTGGGCACTGAAGCTTTCTTT. Translation: CASSPIGLGTEAFF.

CDR3 in amino acids: CASAGGYGYTF. CDR3 coding DNA: TGTGCCAGCGCCGGCGGATATGGCTACACCTTC. The chain carries TRBV28 and TRBJ1-2; D not certain. Trimming took off 8 bases at V and 5 bases at J, with 9 bases between the two ends. The V gene's germline CDR1 is MDHEN and CDR2 SYDVKM. The CDR3 runs 11 residues.